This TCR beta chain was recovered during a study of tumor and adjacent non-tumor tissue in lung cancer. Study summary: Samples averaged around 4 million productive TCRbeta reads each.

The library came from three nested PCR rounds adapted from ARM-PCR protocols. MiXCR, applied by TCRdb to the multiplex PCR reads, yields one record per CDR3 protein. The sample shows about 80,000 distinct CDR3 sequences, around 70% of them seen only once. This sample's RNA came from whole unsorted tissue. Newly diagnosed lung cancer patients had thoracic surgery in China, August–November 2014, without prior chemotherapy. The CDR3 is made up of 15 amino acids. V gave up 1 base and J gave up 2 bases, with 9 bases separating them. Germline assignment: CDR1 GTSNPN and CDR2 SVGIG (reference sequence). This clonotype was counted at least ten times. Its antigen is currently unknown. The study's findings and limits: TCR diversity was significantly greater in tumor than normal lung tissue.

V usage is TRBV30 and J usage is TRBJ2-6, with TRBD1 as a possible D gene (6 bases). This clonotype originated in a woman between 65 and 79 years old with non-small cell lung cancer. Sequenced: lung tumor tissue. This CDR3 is CAWSGTAAGANVLTF. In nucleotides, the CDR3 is TGTGCCTGGAGTGGGACAGCAGCTGGGGCCAACGTCCTGACTTTC.